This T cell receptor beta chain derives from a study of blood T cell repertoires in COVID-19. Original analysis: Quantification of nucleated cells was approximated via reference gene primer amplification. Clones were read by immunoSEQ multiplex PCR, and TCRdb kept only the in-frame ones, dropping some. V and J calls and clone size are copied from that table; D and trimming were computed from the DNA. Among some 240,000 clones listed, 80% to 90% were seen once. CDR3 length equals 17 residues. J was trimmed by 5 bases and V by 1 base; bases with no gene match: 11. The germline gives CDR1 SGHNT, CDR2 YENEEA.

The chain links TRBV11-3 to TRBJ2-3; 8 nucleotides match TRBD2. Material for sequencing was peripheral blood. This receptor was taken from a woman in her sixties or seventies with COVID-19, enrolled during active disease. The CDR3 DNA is TGTGCCAGCAGCTTAGGACCGAGTTGGAGCGGGAGAGATACGCAGTATTTT. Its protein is CASSLGPSWSGRDTQYF. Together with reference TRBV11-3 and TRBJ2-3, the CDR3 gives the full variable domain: EAGVVQSPRYKIIEKKQPVAFWCNPISGHNTLYWYLQNLGQGPELLIRYENEEAVDDSQLPKDRFSAERLKGVDSTLKIQPAELGDSAVYLCASSLGPSWSGRDTQYFGPGTRLTVL.